This record covers a single TCR beta chain. Only in-frame clones appear in the TCRdb table, and some are missing; sequencing was by immunoSEQ multiplex PCR. Of under 200,000 clones detected, around 84% appear once; the ten largest clones hold 13% to 15%. The CDR3 is 14 amino acids. Germline V lookup: CDR1 LGHDT, CDR2 YNNKEL (reference sequence). V was pared by 3 bases and J by 4 bases, with 10 bases between. The data are from a study of blood T cell repertoires in COVID-19. Study context: COVID-19 samples from acute and convalescent phases originated in the United States, Italy and Spain. T cells, B-cell-depleted T cells, or PBMCs supplied cDNA or gDNA.

Seattle's enrolled individuals joined amid active infection and were then monitored longitudinally. V gene TRBV3-1 (or the pseudogene TRBV3-2) combines with J gene TRBJ2-1; possible D gene TRBD1, 6 bases. Sample: peripheral blood. The TCR was taken from a woman aged 70-85 years with COVID-19, enrolled during active disease. The CDR3 is CASSHSDRYNEQFF. CDR3 nucleotide sequence: TGTGCCAGCAGCCACTCGGACAGATACAATGAGCAGTTCTTC.